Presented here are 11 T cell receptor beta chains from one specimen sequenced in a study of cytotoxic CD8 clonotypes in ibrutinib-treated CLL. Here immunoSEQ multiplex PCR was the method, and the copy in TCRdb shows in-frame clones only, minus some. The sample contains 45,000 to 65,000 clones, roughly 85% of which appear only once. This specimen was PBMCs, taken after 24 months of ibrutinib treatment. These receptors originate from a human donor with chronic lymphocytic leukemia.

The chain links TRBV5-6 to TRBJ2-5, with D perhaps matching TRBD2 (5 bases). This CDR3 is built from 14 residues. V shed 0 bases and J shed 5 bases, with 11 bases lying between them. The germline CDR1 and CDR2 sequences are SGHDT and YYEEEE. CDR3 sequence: CASSLARAGETQYF. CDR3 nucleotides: TGTGCCAGCAGCTTGGCGAGGGCTGGGGAGACCCAGTACTTC.

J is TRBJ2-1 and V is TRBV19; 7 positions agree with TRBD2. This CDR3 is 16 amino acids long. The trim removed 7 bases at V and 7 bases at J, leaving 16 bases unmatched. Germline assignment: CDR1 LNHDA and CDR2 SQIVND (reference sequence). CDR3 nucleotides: TGTGCCAGTATCCCGGGGGGAACCACACGGGGGAATGAGCAGTTCTTC. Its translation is CASIPGGTTRGNEQFF.

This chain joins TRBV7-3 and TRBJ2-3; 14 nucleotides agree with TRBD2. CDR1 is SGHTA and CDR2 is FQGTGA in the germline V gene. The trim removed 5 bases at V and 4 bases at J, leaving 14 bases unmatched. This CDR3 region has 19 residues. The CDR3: CASSLFPGLAGDSADTQYF. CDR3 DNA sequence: TGTGCCAGCAGCCTCTTTCCGGGACTAGCGGGAGACTCCGCAGATACGCAGTATTTT.

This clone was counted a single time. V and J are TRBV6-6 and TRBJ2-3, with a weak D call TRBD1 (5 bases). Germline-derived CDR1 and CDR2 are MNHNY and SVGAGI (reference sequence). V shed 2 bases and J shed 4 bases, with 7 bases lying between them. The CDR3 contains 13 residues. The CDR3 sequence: CASSYGAADTQYF. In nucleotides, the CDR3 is TGTGCCAGCAGTTACGGGGCGGCAGATACGCAGTATTTT.

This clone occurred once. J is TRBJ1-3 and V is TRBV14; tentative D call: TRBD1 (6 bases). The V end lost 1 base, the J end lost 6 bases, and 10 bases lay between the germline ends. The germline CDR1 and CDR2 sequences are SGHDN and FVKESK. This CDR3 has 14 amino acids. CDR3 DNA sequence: TGTGCCAGCAGCCAAGTCGGACAGAAAAACACCATATATTTT. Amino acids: CASSQVGQKNTIYF.

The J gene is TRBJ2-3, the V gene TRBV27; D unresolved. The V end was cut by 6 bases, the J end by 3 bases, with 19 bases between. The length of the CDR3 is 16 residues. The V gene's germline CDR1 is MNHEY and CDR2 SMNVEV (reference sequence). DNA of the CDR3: TGTGCCAGCAGCCGACCGGGCCCTAGGACGACAGATACGCAGTATTTT. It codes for CASSRPGPRTTDTQYF.

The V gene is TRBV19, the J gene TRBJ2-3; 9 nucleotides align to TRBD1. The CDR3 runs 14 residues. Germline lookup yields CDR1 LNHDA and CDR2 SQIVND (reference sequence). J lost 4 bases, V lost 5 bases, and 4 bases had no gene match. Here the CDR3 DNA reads TGTGCCAGTAGTCCGGGACAGGGCTCAGATACGCAGTATTTT. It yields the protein CASSPGQGSDTQYF.

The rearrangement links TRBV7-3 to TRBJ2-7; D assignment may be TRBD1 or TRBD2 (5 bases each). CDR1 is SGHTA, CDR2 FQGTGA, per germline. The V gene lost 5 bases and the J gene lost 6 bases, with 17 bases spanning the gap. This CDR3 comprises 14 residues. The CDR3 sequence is CASSPAGSRSEQYF. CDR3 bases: TGTGCCAGCAGCCCTGCAGGGAGTAGGTCCGAGCAGTACTTC.

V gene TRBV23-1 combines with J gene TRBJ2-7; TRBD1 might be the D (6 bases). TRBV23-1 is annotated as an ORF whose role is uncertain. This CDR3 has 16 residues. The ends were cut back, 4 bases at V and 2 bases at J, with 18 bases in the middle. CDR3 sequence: CASSPPFSQGTYEQYF. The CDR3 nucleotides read TGCGCCAGCAGTCCCCCCTTTAGCCAGGGGACCTACGAGCAGTACTTC.

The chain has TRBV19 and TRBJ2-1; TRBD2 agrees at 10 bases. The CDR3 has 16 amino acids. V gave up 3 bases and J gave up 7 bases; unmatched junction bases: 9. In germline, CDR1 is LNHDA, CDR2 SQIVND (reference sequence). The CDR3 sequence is CASSMSSGRSRNEQFF. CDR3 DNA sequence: TGTGCCAGTAGTATGTCTAGCGGGAGAAGTAGGAATGAGCAGTTCTTC.

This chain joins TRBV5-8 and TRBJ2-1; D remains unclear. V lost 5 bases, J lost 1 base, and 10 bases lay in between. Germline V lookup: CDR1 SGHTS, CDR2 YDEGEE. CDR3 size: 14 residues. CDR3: CASSLSQSYNEQFF. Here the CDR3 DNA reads TGTGCCAGCAGTTTGTCACAATCCTACAATGAGCAGTTCTTC.